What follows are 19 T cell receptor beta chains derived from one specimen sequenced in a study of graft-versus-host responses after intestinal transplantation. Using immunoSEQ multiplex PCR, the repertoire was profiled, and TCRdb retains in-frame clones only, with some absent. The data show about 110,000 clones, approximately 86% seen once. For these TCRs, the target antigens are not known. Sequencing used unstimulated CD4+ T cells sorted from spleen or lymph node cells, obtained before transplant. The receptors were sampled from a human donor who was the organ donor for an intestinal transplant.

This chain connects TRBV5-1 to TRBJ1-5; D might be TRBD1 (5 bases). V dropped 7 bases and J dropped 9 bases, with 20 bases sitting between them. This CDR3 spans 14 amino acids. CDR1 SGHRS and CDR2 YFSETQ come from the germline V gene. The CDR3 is CASGTSSQFWPQHF. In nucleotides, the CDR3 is TGCGCCAGCGGGACGTCTAGCCAATTTTGGCCCCAGCATTTT. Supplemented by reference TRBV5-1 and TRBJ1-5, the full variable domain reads KAGVTQTPRYLIKTRGQQVTLSCSPISGHRSVSWYQQTPGQGLQFLFEYFSETQRNKGNFPGRFSGRQFSNSRSEMNVSTLELGDSALYLCASGTSSQFWPQHFGDGTRLSIL.

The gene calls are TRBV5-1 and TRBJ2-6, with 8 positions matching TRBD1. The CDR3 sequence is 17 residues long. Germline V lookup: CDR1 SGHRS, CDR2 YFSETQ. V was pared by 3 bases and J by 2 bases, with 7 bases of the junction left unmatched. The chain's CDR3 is CASSWTGTLPGANVLTF. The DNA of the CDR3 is TGCGCCAGCAGCTGGACAGGGACCCTTCCTGGGGCCAACGTCCTGACTTTC.

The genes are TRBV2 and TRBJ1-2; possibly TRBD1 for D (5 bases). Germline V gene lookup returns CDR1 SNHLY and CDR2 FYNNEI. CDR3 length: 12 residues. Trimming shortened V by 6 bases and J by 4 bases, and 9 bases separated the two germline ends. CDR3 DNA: TGTGCCAGCAGGGGACGGCCCTATGGCTACACCTTC. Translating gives CASRGRPYGYTF.

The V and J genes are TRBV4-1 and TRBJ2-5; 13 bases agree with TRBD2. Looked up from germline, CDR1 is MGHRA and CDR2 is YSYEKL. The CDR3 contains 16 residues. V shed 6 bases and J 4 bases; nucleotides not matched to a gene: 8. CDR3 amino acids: CASRPGLAGVLETQYF. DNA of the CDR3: TGCGCCAGCAGACCAGGACTAGCGGGAGTTTTAGAGACCCAGTACTTC.

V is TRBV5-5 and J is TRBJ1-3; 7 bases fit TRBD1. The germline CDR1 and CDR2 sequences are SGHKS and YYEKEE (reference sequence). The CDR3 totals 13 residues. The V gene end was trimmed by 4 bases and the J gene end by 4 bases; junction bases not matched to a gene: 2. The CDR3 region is CASSRTGGNTIYF. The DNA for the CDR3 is TGTGCCAGCAGCCGGACAGGAGGAAACACCATATATTTT.

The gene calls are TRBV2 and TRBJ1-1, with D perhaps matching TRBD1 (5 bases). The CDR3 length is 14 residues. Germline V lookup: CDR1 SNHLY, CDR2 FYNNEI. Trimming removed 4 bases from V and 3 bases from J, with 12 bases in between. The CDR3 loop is CASSVGGRHTEAFF. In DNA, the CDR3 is TGTGCCAGCAGTGTTGGGGGGAGGCACACTGAAGCTTTCTTT.

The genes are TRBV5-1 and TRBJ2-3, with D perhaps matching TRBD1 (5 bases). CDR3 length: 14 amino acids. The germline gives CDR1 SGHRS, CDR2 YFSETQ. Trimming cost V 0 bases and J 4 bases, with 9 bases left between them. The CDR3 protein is CASSLGRVPDTQYF. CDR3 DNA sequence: TGCGCCAGCAGCTTGGGCAGGGTCCCAGATACGCAGTATTTT.

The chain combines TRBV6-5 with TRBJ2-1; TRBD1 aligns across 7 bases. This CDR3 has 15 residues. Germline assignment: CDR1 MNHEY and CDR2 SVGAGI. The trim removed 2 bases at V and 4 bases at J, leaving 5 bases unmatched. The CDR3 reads CASSYRDSLYNEQFF. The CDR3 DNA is TGTGCCAGCAGTTACAGGGACAGCCTATACAATGAGCAGTTCTTC.

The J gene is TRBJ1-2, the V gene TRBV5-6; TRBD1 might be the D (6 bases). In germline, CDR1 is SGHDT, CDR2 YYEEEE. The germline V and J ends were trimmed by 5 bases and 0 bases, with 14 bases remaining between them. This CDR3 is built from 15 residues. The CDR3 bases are TGTGCCAGCAGAAGCGAGACAGGTCCTAACTATGGCTACACCTTC. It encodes CASRSETGPNYGYTF.

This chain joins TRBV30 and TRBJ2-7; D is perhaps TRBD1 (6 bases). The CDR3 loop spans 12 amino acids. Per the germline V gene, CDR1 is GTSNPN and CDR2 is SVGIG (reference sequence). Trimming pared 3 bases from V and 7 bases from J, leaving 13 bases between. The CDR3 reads CAWSRQTGEQYF. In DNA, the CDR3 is TGTGCCTGGAGCCGGCAGACAGGAGAGCAGTACTTC.

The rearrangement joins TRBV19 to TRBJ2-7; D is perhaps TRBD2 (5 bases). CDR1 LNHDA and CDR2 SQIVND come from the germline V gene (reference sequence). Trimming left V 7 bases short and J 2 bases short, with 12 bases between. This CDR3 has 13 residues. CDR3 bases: TGTGCCAGTAAGCGGACGGGTACCTACGAGCAGTACTTC. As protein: CASKRTGTYEQYF. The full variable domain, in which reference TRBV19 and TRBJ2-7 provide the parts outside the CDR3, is DGGITQSPKYLFRKEGQNVTLSCEQNLNHDAMYWYRQDPGQGLRLIYYSQIVNDFQKGDIAEGYSVSREKKESFPLTVTSAQKNPTAFYLCASKRTGTYEQYFGPGTRLTVT.

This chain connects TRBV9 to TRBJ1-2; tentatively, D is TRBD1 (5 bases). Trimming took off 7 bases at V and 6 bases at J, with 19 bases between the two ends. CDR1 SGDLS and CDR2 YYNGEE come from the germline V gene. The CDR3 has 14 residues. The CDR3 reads CASSQAVGADGYTF. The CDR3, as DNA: TGTGCCAGCTCTCAAGCTGTTGGGGCGGATGGCTACACCTTC.

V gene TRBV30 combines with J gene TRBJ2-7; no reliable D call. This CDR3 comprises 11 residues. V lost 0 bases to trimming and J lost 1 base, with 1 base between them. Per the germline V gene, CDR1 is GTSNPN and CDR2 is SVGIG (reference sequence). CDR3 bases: TGTGCCTGGAGTGTATCCTACGAGCAGTACTTC. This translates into CAWSVSYEQYF.

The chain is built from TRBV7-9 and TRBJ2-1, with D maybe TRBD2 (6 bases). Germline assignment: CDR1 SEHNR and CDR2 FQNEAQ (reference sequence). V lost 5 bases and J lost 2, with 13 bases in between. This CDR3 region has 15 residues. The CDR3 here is CASSPGGAAYNEQFF. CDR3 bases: TGTGCCAGCAGCCCCGGGGGAGCGGCCTACAATGAGCAGTTCTTC.

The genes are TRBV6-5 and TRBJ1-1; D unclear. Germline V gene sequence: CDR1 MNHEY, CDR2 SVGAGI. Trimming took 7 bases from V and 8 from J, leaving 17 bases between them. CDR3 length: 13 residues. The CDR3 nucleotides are TGTGCCAGCACTAGACCCGGACTGATGGAAGCTTTCTTT. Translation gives CASTRPGLMEAFF.

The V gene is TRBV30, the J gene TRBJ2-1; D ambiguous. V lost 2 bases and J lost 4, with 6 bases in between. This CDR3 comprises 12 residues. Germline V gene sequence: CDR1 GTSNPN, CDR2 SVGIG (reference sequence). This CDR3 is CAWSHGYNEQFF. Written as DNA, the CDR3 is TGTGCCTGGAGTCATGGGTACAATGAGCAGTTCTTC.

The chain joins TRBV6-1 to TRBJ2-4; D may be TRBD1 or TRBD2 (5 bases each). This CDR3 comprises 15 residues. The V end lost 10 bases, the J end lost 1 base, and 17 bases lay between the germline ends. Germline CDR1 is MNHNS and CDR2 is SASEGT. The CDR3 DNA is TGTGCCATACGACTTTGGGGGTTGGCCAAAAACATTCAGTACTTC. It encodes CAIRLWGLAKNIQYF.

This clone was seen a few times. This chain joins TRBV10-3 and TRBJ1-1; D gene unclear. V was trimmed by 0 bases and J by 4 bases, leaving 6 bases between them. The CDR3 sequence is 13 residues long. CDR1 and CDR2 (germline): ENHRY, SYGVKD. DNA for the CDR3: TGTGCCATCAGTGAGTCGTGGGGCACTGAAGCTTTCTTT. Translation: CAISESWGTEAFF.

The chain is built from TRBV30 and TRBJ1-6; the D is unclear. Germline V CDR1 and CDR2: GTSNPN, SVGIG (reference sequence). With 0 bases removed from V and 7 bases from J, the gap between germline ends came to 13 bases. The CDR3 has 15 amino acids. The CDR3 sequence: CAWSVQGTGNSPLHF. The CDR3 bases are TGTGCCTGGAGTGTACAAGGAACCGGGAATTCACCCCTCCACTTT.